These 32 T cell receptor beta chains share one sample of origin, sequenced in a study of blood T cell repertoires in COVID-19. Data came from immunoSEQ multiplex PCR; TCRdb stores just in-frame clones and leaves some out. Counted here are about 170,000 clones, 70% to 85% occurring once; the ten biggest clones make up around 12%. What was sequenced was PBMCs or T cells enriched from blood (not recorded which). The source is a man aged 45-65 years who had recovered from COVID-19.

In its sample, this clone was seen a few times. V usage is TRBV19 and J usage is TRBJ2-4, with 8 bases fitting TRBD1. Germline V gene data show CDR1 as LNHDA and CDR2 as SQIVND (reference sequence). The CDR3 has 18 amino acids. Losses at the gene ends were 3 bases for V and 1 base for J; bases not matched to a gene: 11. CDR3 DNA: TGTGCCAGTAGTATGATTCGCAGGGGGCTATCGGCCAAAAACATTCAGTACTTC. Protein sequence: CASSMIRRGLSAKNIQYF.

The chain carries TRBV11-3 and TRBJ1-6; D is undetermined. This CDR3 is built from 13 residues. V was cut by 1 base and J by 9 bases, with 7 bases left in between. Germline V gene lookup returns CDR1 SGHNT and CDR2 YENEEA. The CDR3 loop reads CASSLGAVSPLHF. The CDR3 DNA reads as TGTGCCAGCAGCTTAGGTGCGGTTTCACCCCTCCACTTT.

This chain joins TRBV19 and TRBJ1-6; D is unresolved. Trimming shortened V by 7 bases and J by 10 bases, and 23 bases separated the two germline ends. Germline loops: CDR1 LNHDA, CDR2 SQIVND (reference sequence). This CDR3 contains 16 residues. CDR3 DNA: TGTGCCAGTACCCTAGTCGCAATAGGAAGAGGATCACCCCTCCACTTT. Its protein product is CASTLVAIGRGSPLHF.

The rearrangement links TRBV5-1 to TRBJ2-5; D perhaps matches TRBD1 (5 bases). The V gene's germline CDR1 is SGHRS and CDR2 YFSETQ. The length of the CDR3 is 16 residues. Trimming pared 0 bases from V and 5 bases from J, leaving 17 bases between. The CDR3 reads CASSLGEERGGETQYF. CDR3 coding DNA: TGCGCCAGCAGCTTGGGTGAGGAAAGGGGCGGTGAGACCCAGTACTTC.

The V and J genes are TRBV5-1 and TRBJ1-2; possible D gene TRBD1, 6 bases. V was clipped by 1 base and J by 0 bases, with 13 bases between them. Germline CDR1 SGHRS, CDR2 YFSETQ. The CDR3 is 16 residues long. For the CDR3, the DNA is TGCGCCAGCAGCTTGTCCCCAGGGGAAGCTAACTATGGCTACACCTTC. Its protein is CASSLSPGEANYGYTF.

This chain connects TRBV18 to TRBJ2-3; 9 nucleotides match TRBD2. V shed 4 bases, J shed 2 bases, and the junction held 10 bases outside the gene matches. CDR3 length: 17 residues. Germline CDR1 KGHSH, CDR2 LQKENI. CDR3 amino acids: CASSLERGALYTDTQYF. In DNA form, the CDR3 reads TGTGCCAGCTCACTTGAGCGGGGGGCCCTCTACACAGATACGCAGTATTTT.

The chain combines TRBV4-3 with TRBJ2-7; 9 bases map to TRBD1. The CDR3 loop spans 15 amino acids. CDR1 and CDR2 from the germline V gene are LGHNA and YSLEER. The ends lost 3 bases at V and 0 bases at J; junction bases unmatched: 3. CDR3 bases: TGCGCCAGCAGCCAGGACAGGGGAAACTCCTACGAGCAGTACTTC. Its translation is CASSQDRGNSYEQYF.

The rearrangement links TRBV5-4 to TRBJ2-3; 10 bases line up with TRBD1. In germline, CDR1 is SGHNT, CDR2 YYREEE (reference sequence). J lost 2 bases, V lost 2 bases, and 5 bases had no gene match. The CDR3 consists of 16 residues. CDR3 nucleotides: TGTGCCAGCAGCTTATTCGGGACAGGGGTCACAGATACGCAGTATTTT. Protein: CASSLFGTGVTDTQYF.

This chain links TRBV28 with TRBJ2-7; D is possibly TRBD1 (5 bases). Germline CDR1 is MDHEN and CDR2 is SYDVKM. The germline V and J ends were trimmed by 5 bases and 4 bases, with 12 bases remaining between them. The CDR3 has 13 residues. CDR3 loop: CASSHHTGYEQYF. For the CDR3, the DNA is TGTGCCAGCAGTCACCATACAGGATACGAGCAGTACTTC.

The chain recombines TRBV10-3 with TRBJ1-4; perhaps TRBD1 as D (5 bases). CDR1 and CDR2 (germline): ENHRY, SYGVKD. This CDR3 has 15 amino acids. Trimming took off 2 bases at V and 5 bases at J, with 12 bases between the two ends. The CDR3 DNA is TGTGCCATCAGTGAGGCCACAGGCAAGAATGAAAAACTGTTTTTT. Its translation: CAISEATGKNEKLFF.

The chain uses TRBV6-5 and TRBJ2-7, with 11 bases that match TRBD1. The V gene end was trimmed by 11 bases and the J gene end by 4 bases; junction bases not matched to a gene: 7. Per the germline V gene, CDR1 is MNHEY and CDR2 is SVGAGI. This CDR3 is built from 13 residues. The CDR3 sequence is CALGQGAFYEQYF. CDR3 bases: TGTGCCCTAGGACAGGGGGCTTTTTACGAGCAGTACTTC.

This clone was counted a single time. The CDR3 DNA reads as TGTGCCAGCTCCGACAGGGGGGGTAACACTGAAGCTTTCTTT. Translated: CASSDRGGNTEAFF. The J gene is TRBJ1-1, the V gene TRBV18, with 9 bases aligning to TRBD1. The germline gives CDR1 KGHSH, CDR2 LQKENI. The V gene end was trimmed by 6 bases and the J gene end by 2 bases; junction bases not matched to a gene: 4. The CDR3 contains 14 residues.

The J gene is TRBJ1-3, the V gene TRBV28, with 7 bases matching TRBD1. V was pared by 4 bases and J by 4 bases, with 4 bases of the junction left unmatched. Germline values: CDR1 MDHEN, CDR2 SYDVKM. The length of the CDR3 is 14 residues. CDR3 loop: CASSSTGEGNTIYF. The CDR3 nucleotides are TGTGCCAGCAGTTCAACAGGGGAAGGAAACACCATATATTTT.

The V gene is TRBV11-2, the J gene TRBJ2-1, with TRBD2 matching 8 bases. V dropped 3 bases and J dropped 4; count of bases not matched to a gene: 5. Germline-derived CDR1 and CDR2 are SGHAT and FQNNGV. The CDR3 extends over 15 amino acids. In DNA form, the CDR3 reads TGTGCCAGCAGCTTTCTCCGGGGGGGGTACAATGAGCAGTTCTTC. This gives the protein CASSFLRGGYNEQFF.

The CDR3 protein is CASSQAPTSGGSLAGELFF. The CDR3 coding sequence is TGTGCCAGCAGCCAAGCCCCAACTAGCGGGGGGTCTCTTGCCGGGGAGCTGTTTTTT. This chain links TRBV4-2 with TRBJ2-2; 12 positions agree with TRBD2. The germline gives CDR1 LGHNA, CDR2 YNFKEQ. Trimming at V came to 1 base and at J to 6 bases, leaving 12 bases not matched to a gene. The CDR3 extends over 19 amino acids.

This chain links TRBV2 with TRBJ1-5; 12 nucleotides align to TRBD1. After removal of 3 bases from V and 7 bases from J, the junction contained 13 bases not matched to a gene. Germline V lookup: CDR1 SNHLY, CDR2 FYNNEI. The CDR3 runs to 18 residues. DNA for the CDR3: TGTGCCAGCAGTGACCGCCCGGGACAGGGGGCGTCGGGGCAGCCCCAGCATTTT. This sequence encodes CASSDRPGQGASGQPQHF.

The rearrangement uses TRBV5-4 and TRBJ1-1, with D possibly TRBD1 on 5 matching bases. V was pared by 0 bases and J by 3 bases, with 6 bases between. This CDR3 comprises 13 residues. CDR1 SGHNT and CDR2 YYREEE come from the germline V gene (reference sequence). The CDR3 nucleotides are TGTGCCAGCAGCTTGGCAGGGTACACTGAAGCTTTCTTT. This codes for CASSLAGYTEAFF.

The genes are TRBV11-2 and TRBJ2-1; TRBD1 matches at 9 bases. CDR3 length: 12 amino acids. The ends lost 9 bases at V and 4 bases at J; junction bases unmatched: 1. Germline V gene lookup returns CDR1 SGHAT and CDR2 FQNNGV. CDR3 coding DNA: TGTGCCAGTGACAGGGGGTACAATGAGCAGTTCTTC. Amino acid sequence: CASDRGYNEQFF.

This sequence joins TRBV3-1 (or the pseudogene TRBV3-2) and TRBJ2-1, with a weak D call TRBD1 (7 bases). In germline, CDR1 is LGHDT, CDR2 YNNKEL (reference sequence). Trimming took 5 bases from V and 6 from J, leaving 20 bases between them. CDR3 size: 16 residues. CDR3 sequence (DNA): TGTGCCAGCAGCTCAGGCGGGACAGTGGGGAGCAATGAGCAGTTCTTC. Residues: CASSSGGTVGSNEQFF.

This clone was found once. This sequence joins TRBV28 and TRBJ1-6, with 9 nucleotides matching TRBD1. Germline V CDR1 and CDR2: MDHEN, SYDVKM. This CDR3 spans 15 amino acids. Unmatched junction bases numbered 6, after V lost 2 bases and J lost 10 bases. CDR3 nucleotides: TGTGCCAGCAGTTTAGGGACAGGGACTAACTCACCCCTCCACTTT. The encoded protein is CASSLGTGTNSPLHF.

The gene calls are TRBV7-8 and TRBJ2-1; D possibly corresponds to TRBD2 (5 bases). Germline assignment: CDR1 SGHVS and CDR2 FQNEAQ. The V and J ends lost 1 base and 10 bases respectively, with 5 bases between them. This CDR3 region has 11 residues. CDR3 sequence (DNA): TGTGCCAGCAGCTTAGGGAGGGAGCAGTTCTTC. Amino acids: CASSLGREQFF.

The chain combines TRBV19 with TRBJ1-2; possible D gene TRBD1, 6 bases. V shed 9 bases and J shed 5 bases, with 16 bases lying between them. This CDR3 comprises 13 residues. Germline CDR1 and CDR2: LNHDA and SQIVND (reference sequence). For the CDR3, the DNA is TGTGCCAGCTCCAACGGACAGCGTTATGGCTACACCTTC. Translated: CASSNGQRYGYTF.

This clone was seen a single time. The chain employs TRBV12-3 or TRBV12-4 and TRBJ1-6; D ambiguous. The CDR3 runs 12 residues. The V and J ends lost 1 base and 11 bases respectively, with 6 bases between them. The CDR3 DNA reads TGTGCCAGCAGTTTAGACATCACACCCCTCCACTTT. Protein: CASSLDITPLHF.

V and J are TRBV2 and TRBJ2-7, with TRBD2 matching 7 bases. Trimming cost V 8 bases and J 7 bases; bases outside gene matches: 17. CDR1 is SNHLY, CDR2 FYNNEI, per germline. The CDR3 contains 15 residues. CDR3 nucleotides: TGTGCCAGCGGGCTGGGCGCGGGGGTCCGTAGGGAGCAGTACTTC. As protein: CASGLGAGVRREQYF.

This chain joins TRBV10-3 and TRBJ2-3; TRBD1 might be the D (6 bases). Germline CDR1 reads ENHRY; CDR2 reads SYGVKD. The CDR3 sequence is 15 residues long. Trimming removed 5 bases at V and 4 bases at J, with 16 bases between. The CDR3 DNA reads TGTGCCATCAGTAACCCAGAGGGGGATGCAGATACGCAGTATTTT. This gives the protein CAISNPEGDADTQYF.

The chain has TRBV5-1 and TRBJ1-1, with TRBD1 matching over 10 bases. Trimming cost V 4 bases and J 4 bases; bases outside gene matches: 4. This CDR3 region has 14 residues. Germline CDR1 is SGHRS and CDR2 is YFSETQ. The CDR3 DNA sequence: TGCGCCAGCAGCCGGGACAGGGGAGGCACTGAAGCTTTCTTT. Translating it yields CASSRDRGGTEAFF.

The J gene is TRBJ1-2, the V gene TRBV3-1 (or the pseudogene TRBV3-2); D is unclear. V lost 3 bases and J 4 bases, leaving 15 bases between the germline ends. Looked up from germline, CDR1 is LGHDT and CDR2 is YNNKEL (reference sequence). The CDR3 totals 15 residues. The CDR3 sequence: CASSQGESRAYGYTF. The CDR3 DNA reads TGTGCCAGCAGCCAGGGTGAGTCGCGGGCCTATGGCTACACCTTC.

The gene calls are TRBV5-1 and TRBJ2-1; 8 nucleotides line up with TRBD1. Germline CDR1 SGHRS, CDR2 YFSETQ. The J segment lost 2 bases and the V segment lost 4 bases, leaving 5 bases of the junction unmatched. There are 15 residues in the CDR3. CDR3 sequence reads: CASSTQGVPYNEQFF. The CDR3 nucleotides read TGCGCCAGCAGCACACAGGGGGTTCCCTACAATGAGCAGTTCTTC.

V and J are TRBV6-5 and TRBJ2-1; perhaps TRBD2 as D (7 bases). V lost 8 bases and J 0 bases, leaving 11 bases between the germline ends. CDR1 MNHEY and CDR2 SVGAGI come from the germline V gene. This CDR3 is built from 14 residues. The CDR3 loop is CASLRGHSYNEQFF. As DNA, the CDR3 is TGTGCCAGCTTGCGGGGGCACTCCTACAATGAGCAGTTCTTC.

The sample holds one count of this clone. The V gene is TRBV5-1, the J gene TRBJ1-2; D might be TRBD1 (5 bases). The CDR3 runs 14 residues. V was trimmed by 4 bases and J by 5 bases, leaving 15 bases between them. Germline assignment: CDR1 SGHRS and CDR2 YFSETQ. The CDR3 DNA reads as TGCGCCAGCAGCGCGCTAGGGGAAGGTTATGGCTACACCTTC. Translating it yields CASSALGEGYGYTF.

This clone was detected ten times or more. The V gene is TRBV27, the J gene TRBJ1-1; the match to TRBD1 covers 9 bases. Germline loops: CDR1 MNHEY, CDR2 SMNVEV (reference sequence). CDR3 length: 15 residues. V shed 3 bases, J shed 1 base, and the junction held 3 bases outside the gene matches. The CDR3 sequence is CASSFNRGRNTEAFF. The CDR3 nucleotides read TGTGCCAGCAGTTTCAACAGGGGGCGGAACACTGAAGCTTTCTTT.

As to this clone: The CDR3 end shows no conserved phenylalanine or tryptophan, and so a read error is likely. Because the CDR3's place on the DNA is in doubt, the DNA is left out and the CDR3 is given as listed by TCRdb. The V and J genes are TRBV18 and TRBJ2-7; TRBD1, as called in the table, went unchecked against the DNA. Germline CDR1 is KGHSH and CDR2 is LQKENI. The CDR3 is 12 amino acids in total, end residues counted. The CDR3 spells CASSPIQGGYQL.